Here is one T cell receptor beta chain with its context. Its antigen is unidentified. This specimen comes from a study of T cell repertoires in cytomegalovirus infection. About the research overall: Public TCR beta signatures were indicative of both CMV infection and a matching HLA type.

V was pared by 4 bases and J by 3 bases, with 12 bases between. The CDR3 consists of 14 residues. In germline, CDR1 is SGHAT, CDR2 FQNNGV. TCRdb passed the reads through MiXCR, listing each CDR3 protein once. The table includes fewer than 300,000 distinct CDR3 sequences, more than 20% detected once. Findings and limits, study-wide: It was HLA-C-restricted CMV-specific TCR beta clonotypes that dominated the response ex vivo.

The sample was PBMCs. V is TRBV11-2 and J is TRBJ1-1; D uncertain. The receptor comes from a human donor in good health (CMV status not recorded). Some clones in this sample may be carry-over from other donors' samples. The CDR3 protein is CASSSASRDTEAFF. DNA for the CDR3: TGTGCCAGCAGCTCGGCATCACGAGACACTGAAGCTTTCTTT.